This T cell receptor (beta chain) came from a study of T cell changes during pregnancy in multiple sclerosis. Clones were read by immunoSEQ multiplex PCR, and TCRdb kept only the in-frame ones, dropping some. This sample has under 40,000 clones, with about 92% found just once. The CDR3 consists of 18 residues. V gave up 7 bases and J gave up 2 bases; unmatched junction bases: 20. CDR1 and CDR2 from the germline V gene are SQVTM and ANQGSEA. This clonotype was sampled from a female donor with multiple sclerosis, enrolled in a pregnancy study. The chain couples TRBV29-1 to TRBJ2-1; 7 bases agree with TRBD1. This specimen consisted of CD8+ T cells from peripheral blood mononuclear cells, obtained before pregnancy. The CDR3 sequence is CSAAGQDPPTYTYNEQFF. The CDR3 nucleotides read TGCAGCGCGGCTGGACAGGACCCTCCGACCTATACCTACAATGAGCAGTTCTTC.